This is a list of T cell receptor beta chains from one sample in a study of T cell repertoires in cytomegalovirus infection. These receptors' antigens are unknown. TCRdb processed the reads anew with MiXCR; each CDR3 protein has one entry. The sample holds over 55,000 distinct CDR3 sequences, 20% to 25% seen once. Sequencing was performed on CD8+ T cells from cultured PBMCs, taken from culture after CMV antigen stimulation. The origin of the receptors is a human donor in good health (CMV status not recorded). Some clones in this sample may be carry-over from other donors' samples. CDR3s include the opening cysteine and the closing phenylalanine or tryptophan. The D gene is left open where the match is weak. Part of the rows lack a size; the others show once, few, many or a class for expanded clones.

D | J | V | size | CDR3 | DNA
TRBD1 | TRBJ2-7 | TRBV12-3/TRBV12-4 | . | CASSLQTGRTDEQYF | TGTGCCAGCAGTCTCCAGACAGGGAGAACGGACGAGCAGTACTTC
. | TRBJ1-5 | TRBV5-4 | . | CASSYSPNQPQHF | TGTGCCAGCAGCTACAGCCCCAATCAGCCCCAGCATTTT
TRBD2 | TRBJ2-6 | TRBV28 | few | CASSNPGSGRWSGANVLTF | TGTGCCAGCAGTAACCCCGGTAGCGGGAGGTGGTCTGGGGCCAACGTCCTGACTTTC
TRBD2 | TRBJ2-3 | TRBV2 | once | CASSELLAGGPRDTQYF | TGTGCCAGCAGTGAATTACTAGCGGGGGGGCCTAGAGATACGCAGTATTTT
. | TRBJ1-1 | TRBV7-6 | few | CASIRYPGTENTEAFF | TGTGCCAGCATCCGATACCCAGGCACAGAGAACACTGAAGCTTTCTTT
. | TRBJ1-1 | TRBV6-6 | . | CASTYPPGSEAFF | TGTGCCAGCACCTATCCCCCGGGGTCTGAAGCTTTCTTT
TRBD1 | TRBJ1-2 | TRBV12-3/TRBV12-4 | . | CASTLGGPYGYTF | TGTGCCAGCACCCTAGGGGGCCCCTATGGCTACACCTTC
TRBD2 | TRBJ2-1 | TRBV6-1 | . | CASDGLAGPSSYNEQFF | TGTGCCAGCGATGGACTAGCGGGCCCGAGCTCCTACAATGAGCAGTTCTTC
. | TRBJ2-1 | TRBV7-6 | few | CASSLEGQDRFF | TGTGCCAGCAGCTTAGAGGGGCAGGATCGGTTCTTC
. | TRBJ2-3 | TRBV7-2 | . | CASSYGQGFTDTQYF | TGTGCCAGCAGCTATGGACAAGGTTTTACAGATACGCAGTATTTT
. | TRBJ2-7 | TRBV10-3 | . | CAISESSFYEQYF | TGTGCCATCAGTGAGTCATCATTCTACGAGCAGTACTTC
. | TRBJ1-5 | TRBV4-1 | . | CASSQDGLTQHF | TGCGCCAGCAGCCAAGATGGTTTGACCCAGCATTTT
TRBD1 | TRBJ2-4 | TRBV7-8 | . | CASSLGQGAKNIQYF | TGTGCCAGCAGCTTAGGACAGGGAGCCAAAAACATTCAGTACTTC
TRBD2 | TRBJ2-1 | TRBV6-1 | few | CASSVTSGYNEQFF | TGTGCCAGCAGCGTGACTAGCGGATACAATGAGCAGTTCTTC
. | TRBJ2-5 | TRBV28 | . | CASSLEDRLQETQYF | TGTGCCAGCAGTTTAGAGGACAGATTACAAGAGACCCAGTACTTC
. | TRBJ2-7 | TRBV6-5 | . | CASSYGWEDYEQYF | TGTGCCAGCAGTTACGGGTGGGAAGACTACGAGCAGTACTTC
. | TRBJ2-5 | TRBV12-3/TRBV12-4 | . | CASSPSNVQETQYF | TGTGCCAGCAGTCCCTCAAACGTACAAGAGACCCAGTACTTC
. | TRBJ1-1 | TRBV7-6 | few | CASSRSPGNTEAFF | TGTGCCAGCAGCCGTTCGCCAGGGAACACTGAAGCTTTCTTT
TRBD1 | TRBJ1-1 | TRBV7-2 | . | CASSLGSGTGNTEAFF | TGTGCCAGCAGCTTAGGGAGCGGGACAGGGAATACTGAAGCTTTCTTT
TRBD1 | TRBJ2-7 | TRBV6-5 | . | CASSPGQYSYEQYF | TGTGCCAGCAGTCCGGGACAGTACTCCTACGAGCAGTACTTC
. | TRBJ2-1 | TRBV2 | few | CASSEGQGGSEQFF | TGTGCCAGCAGTGAAGGGCAGGGGGGGAGTGAGCAGTTCTTC
TRBD2 | TRBJ2-3 | TRBV4-2 | medium-sized | CASSQDLAGGTDTQYF | TGTGCCAGCAGCCAAGATCTAGCGGGGGGCACAGATACGCAGTATTTT
. | TRBJ1-2 | TRBV7-2 | once | CASSTRSHGYTF | TGTGCCAGCAGCACCCGGAGCCATGGCTACACCTTC
TRBD1 | TRBJ2-7 | TRBV20-1 | many | CSAREGDRDYEQYF | TGCAGTGCTAGAGAGGGTGACAGGGACTACGAGCAGTACTTC
. | TRBJ1-2 | TRBV6-5 | . | CASSYSVGYGYTF | TGTGCCAGCAGTTACTCGGTGGGGTATGGCTACACCTTC
. | TRBJ1-1 | TRBV7-8 | . | CASSLDRREGEAFF | TGTGCCAGCAGCCTCGACCGACGTGAGGGTGAAGCTTTCTTT
TRBD1 | TRBJ2-7 | TRBV5-5 | many | CASSRGTGVYEQYF | TGTGCCAGCAGCCGCGGGACAGGGGTCTACGAGCAGTACTTC
. | TRBJ1-4 | TRBV25-1 | . | CASSGFDRSRGSFATNEKLFF | TGTGCCAGCAGTGGCTTCGACAGGTCGAGGGGTTCTTTTGCAACTAATGAAAAACTGTTTTTT
. | TRBJ1-6 | TRBV15 | few | CATSRDWGLNSPLHF | TGTGCCACCAGCAGAGATTGGGGACTTAATTCACCCCTCCACTTT
. | TRBJ2-7 | TRBV4-1 | . | CASSLGTRQYF | TGCGCCAGCAGCCTTGGGACGCGTCAGTACTTC
TRBD1 | TRBJ1-2 | TRBV6-1 | . | CATGEGQERNGYTF | TGTGCCACAGGGGAAGGACAGGAAAGAAATGGCTACACCTTC
. | TRBJ1-3 | TRBV7-6 | few | CASSLDRRISGNTIYF | TGTGCCAGCAGCCTTGACCGACGGATCTCTGGAAACACCATATATTTT
TRBD1 | TRBJ1-1 | TRBV7-6 | few | CASSHDRGSSNTEAFF | TGTGCCAGCAGTCACGACAGGGGATCTTCGAACACTGAAGCTTTCTTT
TRBD1 | TRBJ1-4 | TRBV7-9 | . | CASSPKDRVDEKLFF | TGTGCCAGCAGCCCTAAGGACAGGGTGGACGAAAAACTGTTTTTT
. | TRBJ1-1 | TRBV9 | . | CASSARTAENTEAFF | TGTGCCAGCAGCGCCAGGACAGCTGAGAACACTGAAGCTTTCTTT
. | TRBJ1-2 | TRBV6-5 | . | CASSYSKVVAEKYGYTF | TGTGCCAGCAGTTACTCGAAGGTCGTGGCAGAAAAATATGGCTACACCTTC
TRBD1 | TRBJ2-7 | TRBV9 | . | CASSAPDRFNEQYF | TGTGCCAGCAGCGCCCCGGACAGGTTTAACGAGCAGTACTTC
. | TRBJ2-7 | TRBV12-3/TRBV12-4 | . | CASSRLSSLAEQYF | TGTGCCAGCAGCCGACTATCTTCCCTCGCCGAGCAGTACTTC
. | TRBJ2-7 | TRBV4-1 | . | CASSQAPGSYEQYF | TGCGCCAGCAGCCAGGCCCCCGGCTCCTACGAGCAGTACTTC
. | TRBJ2-2 | TRBV11-3 | few | CASQLDSANTGELFF | TGTGCCAGTCAACTGGACAGCGCGAACACCGGGGAGCTGTTTTTT
TRBD2 | TRBJ2-1 | TRBV12-3/TRBV12-4 | few | CASSLGEGSYNEQFF | TGTGCCAGCAGTTTGGGGGAGGGTTCCTACAATGAGCAGTTCTTC
TRBD1 | TRBJ1-5 | TRBV6-5 | many | CASRRTGRNQPQHF | TGTGCCAGCAGGCGGACAGGGCGGAATCAGCCCCAGCATTTT
. | TRBJ2-7 | TRBV5-4 | . | CASSSEGSYEQYF | TGTGCCAGCAGCTCGGAGGGGTCCTACGAGCAGTACTTC
. | TRBJ1-6 | TRBV7-9 | few | CASSSRGGSPLHF | TGTGCCAGCAGCTCCAGGGGCGGCTCACCCCTCCACTTT
TRBD2 | TRBJ2-7 | TRBV7-2 | . | CASSFGTSGRTEQYF | TGTGCCAGCAGCTTCGGGACTAGCGGACGTACAGAGCAGTACTTC
. | TRBJ2-7 | TRBV11-2 | . | CASSESAGSSYEQYF | TGTGCCAGCAGCGAATCCGCCGGATCCTCCTACGAGCAGTACTTC